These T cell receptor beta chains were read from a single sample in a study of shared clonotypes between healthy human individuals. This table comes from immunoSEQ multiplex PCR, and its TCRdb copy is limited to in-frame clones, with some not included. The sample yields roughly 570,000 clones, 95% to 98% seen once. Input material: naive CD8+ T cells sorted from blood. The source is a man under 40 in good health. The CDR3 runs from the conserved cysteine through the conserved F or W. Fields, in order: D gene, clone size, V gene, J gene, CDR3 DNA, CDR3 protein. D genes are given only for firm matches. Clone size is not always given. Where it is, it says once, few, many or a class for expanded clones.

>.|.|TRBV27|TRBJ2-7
TGTGCCAGCAGCCCACAGGGTTCAAGGTACGAGCAGTACTTC
CASSPQGSRYEQYF
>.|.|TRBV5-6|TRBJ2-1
TGTGCCAGCAGCCCCCCAAGCGAGACTTACAATGAGCAGTTCTTC
CASSPPSETYNEQFF
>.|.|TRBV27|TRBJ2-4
TGTGCCAGCAGTACCCGGGACCCAGTAGCCAAAAACATTCAGTACTTC
CASSTRDPVAKNIQYF
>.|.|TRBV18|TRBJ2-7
TGTGCCAGCTCACCACCCCCAGGGTTAAGCTACGAGCAGTACTTC
CASSPPPGLSYEQYF
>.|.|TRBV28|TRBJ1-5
TGTGCCAGCAGTCCACCGATTGGTGATAGCAATCAGCCCCAGCATTTT
CASSPPIGDSNQPQHF
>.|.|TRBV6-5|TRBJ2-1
TGTGCCAGCAGTTACATCCCCGGAGACAATGAGCAGTTCTTC
CASSYIPGDNEQFF
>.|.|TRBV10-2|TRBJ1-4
TGCGCCAGCAGCACCCTAGCAAATGGAACCGATGAAAAACTGTTTTTT
CASSTLANGTDEKLFF
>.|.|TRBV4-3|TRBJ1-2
TGCGCCAGCAGCCAAGAGACCCCAGGGGCGCGTGGCTACACCTTC
CASSQETPGARGYTF
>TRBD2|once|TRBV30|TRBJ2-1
TGTGCCGGAACCGGGACTAGCTACAATGAGCAGTTCTTC
CAGTGTSYNEQFF
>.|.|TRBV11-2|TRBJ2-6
TGTGCCAGCAGCCCCCCGTTCATCTCGGGGGCCAACGTCCTGACTTTC
CASSPPFISGANVLTF
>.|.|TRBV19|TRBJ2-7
TGTGCCAGTAGCCCCCATTGGGGTAGCTCCTACGAGCAGTACTTC
CASSPHWGSSYEQYF
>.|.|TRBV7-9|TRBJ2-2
TGTGCCAGCAGCCCTCCCATGTACGCCGGGGAGCTGTTTTTT
CASSPPMYAGELFF
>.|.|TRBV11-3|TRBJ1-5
TGTGCCAGCAGCTCCTGGGGGAGGAGGCAAAGCAATCAGCCCCAGCATTTT
CASSSWGRRQSNQPQHF
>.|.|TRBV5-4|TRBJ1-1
TGTGCCAGCAGCTCGAACACTGAAGCTTTCTTT
CASSSNTEAFF
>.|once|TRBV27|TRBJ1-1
TGTGCCAGCAGTTTAGGCGCGGGGCGCCTGGCCACTGAAGCTTTCTTT
CASSLGAGRLATEAFF
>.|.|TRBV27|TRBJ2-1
TGTGCCAGCAGTTTATCCCTAGGCAACCATGAGCAGTTCTTC
CASSLSLGNHEQFF
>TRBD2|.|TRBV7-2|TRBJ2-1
TGTGCCAGCAGACGACTAGCGGGACCCTACAATGAGCAGTTCTTC
CASRRLAGPYNEQFF
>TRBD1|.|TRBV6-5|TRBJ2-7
TGTGCCAGCAGTTACTCGAGACAGGGTCCCTACGAGCAGTACTTC
CASSYSRQGPYEQYF
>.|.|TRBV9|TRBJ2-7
TGTGCCAGCAGCGTAGCGGGCGGGACACAATACGAGCAGTACTTC
CASSVAGGTQYEQYF
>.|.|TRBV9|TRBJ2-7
TGTGCCAGCAGCGCAGGGTTAAGGGACGAGCAGTACTTC
CASSAGLRDEQYF
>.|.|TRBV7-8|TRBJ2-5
TGTGCCAGCAGCTTAGGGGCTAGCAGACTAGAGACCCAGTACTTC
CASSLGASRLETQYF
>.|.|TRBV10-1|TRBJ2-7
TGCGCCAGCAGTGAGTCTAAGTTGGGATACTACGAGCAGTACTTC
CASSESKLGYYEQYF
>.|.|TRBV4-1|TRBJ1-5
TGCGCCAGCAGCCAAAGGGGGGGGTCCTTCAATCAGCCCCAGCATTTT
CASSQRGGSFNQPQHF
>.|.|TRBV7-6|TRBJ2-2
TGTGCCAGCAGCTTAGAAGTAACGAACACCGGGGAGCTGTTTTTT
CASSLEVTNTGELFF
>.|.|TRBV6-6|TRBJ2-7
TGTGCCAGCACCCCCTCCTACGAGCAGTACTTC
CASTPSYEQYF
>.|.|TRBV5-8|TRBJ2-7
TGTGCCAGCAGCTCACTCCATACATCCTACGAGCAGTACTTC
CASSSLHTSYEQYF
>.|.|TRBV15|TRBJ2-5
TGTGCCACCAGCAGAGATCGGCTAGGGGGGACCCAGTACTTC
CATSRDRLGGTQYF
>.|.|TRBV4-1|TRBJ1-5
TGCGCCAGCAGCCAAGTTCTAGGAAAAGATCAGCCCCAGCATTTT
CASSQVLGKDQPQHF
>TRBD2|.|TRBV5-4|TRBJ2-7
TGTGCCAGCAGCTTGGGACTAGCGGGCTCCTACGAGCAGTACTTC
CASSLGLAGSYEQYF
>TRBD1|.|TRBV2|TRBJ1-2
TGTGCCAGCAGTGCAGGGACAGGTTATGGCTACACCTTC
CASSAGTGYGYTF
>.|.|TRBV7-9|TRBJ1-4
TGTGCCAGCAGCTTAGAGAGGGAAAAACTGTTTTTT
CASSLEREKLFF
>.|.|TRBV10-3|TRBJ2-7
TGTGCCACTTCCGCAGACCCCTACGAGCAGTACTTC
CATSADPYEQYF
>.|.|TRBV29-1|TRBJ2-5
TGCAGCGTTGACAGTTGGCAGACCACGTACTTC
CSVDSWQTTYF
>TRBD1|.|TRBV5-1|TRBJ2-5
TGCGCCAGCAGCCTCCGGGACAGGGCCGTAGAGACCCAGTACTTC
CASSLRDRAVETQYF
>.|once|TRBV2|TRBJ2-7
TGTGCCGAGGGGGGCGCGGGACCAACCTCCTACGAGCAGTACTTC
CAEGGAGPTSYEQYF
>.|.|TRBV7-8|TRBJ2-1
TGTGCCAGCAGCTTCGTAGAATCCTACAATGAGCAGTTCTTC
CASSFVESYNEQFF
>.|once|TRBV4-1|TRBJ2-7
TGCGCCAGCAGCCAAGAATACGCTAGCTCCTACGAGCAGTACTTC
CASSQEYASSYEQYF
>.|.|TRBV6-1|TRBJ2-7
TGTGCCAGCAGTGAAGCTGGAGCTCCTCAGCCACTCTACGAGCAGTACTTC
CASSEAGAPQPLYEQYF
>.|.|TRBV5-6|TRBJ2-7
TGTGCCAGCAGCCCTGGGGACGGAGACTACGAGCAGTACTTC
CASSPGDGDYEQYF
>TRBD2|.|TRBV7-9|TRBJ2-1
TGTGCCAGCAGGCCGGGACTAGCGGAAGAAAATGAGCAGTTCTTC
CASRPGLAEENEQFF
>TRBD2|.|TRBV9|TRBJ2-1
TGTGCCAGCAGTGTTAGCGGGATGCTTAAAGAGAGCCAGTTCTTC
CASSVSGMLKESQFF
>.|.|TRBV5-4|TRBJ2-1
TGTGCCAGCAGCTATACCGTCGGCGGCGACAATGAGCAGTTCTTC
CASSYTVGGDNEQFF
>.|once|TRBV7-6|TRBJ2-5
TGTGCCAGCACCATTAGTGGGTCAAACGAAGAGACCCAGTACTTC
CASTISGSNEETQYF
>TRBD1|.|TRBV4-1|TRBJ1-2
TGCGCCAGCAGCCAAGTGACAGGGCGGGATGGCTACACCTTC
CASSQVTGRDGYTF
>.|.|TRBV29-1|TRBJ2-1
TGCAGCGTTGAACACCGACCTGCCTACAATGAGCAGTTCTTC
CSVEHRPAYNEQFF
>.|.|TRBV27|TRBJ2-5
TGTGCCAGCAGTTTACGTCCAAGGGAGACCCAGTACTTC
CASSLRPRETQYF
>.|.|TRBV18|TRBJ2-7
TGTGCCAGCTCACCATTTGCGGGGGCGGACTCGGACGAGCAGTACTTC
CASSPFAGADSDEQYF
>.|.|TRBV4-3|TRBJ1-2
TGCGCCAGCAGCCAAGATTACCGAGGGGGTGGCTATGGCTACACCTTC
CASSQDYRGGGYGYTF
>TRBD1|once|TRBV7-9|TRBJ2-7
TGTGCCAGCAGCTCGCCGGGACAGGGGGCGCGGGAGCAGTACTTC
CASSSPGQGAREQYF
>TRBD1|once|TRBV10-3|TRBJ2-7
TGTGCCATCAGAGGACCCGGGACAGGGGATTACGAGCAGTACTTC
CAIRGPGTGDYEQYF
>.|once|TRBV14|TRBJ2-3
TGTGCCAGCAGCCAAGATTTCGAGGGGAAGGACCCAGATACGCAGTATTTT
CASSQDFEGKDPDTQYF
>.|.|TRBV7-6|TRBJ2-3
TGTGCCAGCAGCCCGGGACTCAACTTTATCACAGATACGCAGTATTTT
CASSPGLNFITDTQYF
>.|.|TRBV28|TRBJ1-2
TGTGCCAGCAGTTCCGCCGGGACTAACTATGGCTACACCTTC
CASSSAGTNYGYTF